This TCR beta chain was identified during a study of shared clonotypes between healthy human individuals. As for the study in general: Two female and a few male donors aged 18 to 49 were enrolled.

Profiled with immunoSEQ multiplex PCR; TCRdb holds only in-frame clones, not every one. Altogether 550,000 to 700,000 clones are present, less than 80% being singletons, with the ten largest covering under 2%. The length of the CDR3 is 13 residues. Looked up from germline, CDR1 is SNHLY and CDR2 is FYNNEI. V lost 8 bases, J lost 4 bases, and 5 bases stayed unmatched. This clonotype was obtained from a woman in her twenties or thirties in good health. The sequencing input was memory CD4+ T cells sorted from blood. Stated subset: CD45RA-negative fraction. The chain has TRBV2 and TRBJ2-7; the match to TRBD1 covers 10 bases. CDR3 DNA: TGTGCCAGCGGGGACAGGGGACAATACGAGCAGTACTTC. Protein sequence: CASGDRGQYEQYF.